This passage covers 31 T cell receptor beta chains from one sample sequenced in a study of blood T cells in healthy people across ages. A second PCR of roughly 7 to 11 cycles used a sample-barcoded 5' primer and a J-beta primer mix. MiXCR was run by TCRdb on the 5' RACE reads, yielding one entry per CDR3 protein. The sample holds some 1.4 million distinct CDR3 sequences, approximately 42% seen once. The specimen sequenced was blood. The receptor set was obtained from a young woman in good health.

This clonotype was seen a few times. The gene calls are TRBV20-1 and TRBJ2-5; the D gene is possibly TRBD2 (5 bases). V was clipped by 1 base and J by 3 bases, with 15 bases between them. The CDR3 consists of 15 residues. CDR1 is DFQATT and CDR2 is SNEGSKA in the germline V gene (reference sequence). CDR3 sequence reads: CSARAHLREKETQYF. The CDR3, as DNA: TGCAGTGCTAGAGCCCATCTCCGGGAAAAAGAGACCCAGTACTTC.

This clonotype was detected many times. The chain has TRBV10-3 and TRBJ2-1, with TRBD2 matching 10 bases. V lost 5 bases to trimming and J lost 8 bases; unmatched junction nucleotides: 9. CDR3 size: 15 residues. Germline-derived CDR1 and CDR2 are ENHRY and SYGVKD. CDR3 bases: TGTGCCATCAGTTCTAGCGGGAGCCTATTATATGAGCAGTTCTTC. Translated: CAISSSGSLLYEQFF.

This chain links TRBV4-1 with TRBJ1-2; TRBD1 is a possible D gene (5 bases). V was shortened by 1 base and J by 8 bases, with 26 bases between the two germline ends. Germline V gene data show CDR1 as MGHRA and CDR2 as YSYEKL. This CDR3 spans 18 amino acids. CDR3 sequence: CASSQVIVTANSLRGYTF. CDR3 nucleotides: TGCGCCAGCAGCCAAGTGATCGTGACAGCCAATTCCCTTAGGGGCTACACCTTC.

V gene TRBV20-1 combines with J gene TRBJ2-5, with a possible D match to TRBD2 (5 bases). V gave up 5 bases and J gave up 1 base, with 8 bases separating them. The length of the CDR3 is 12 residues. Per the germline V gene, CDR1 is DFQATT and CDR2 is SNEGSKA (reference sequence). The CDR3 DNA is TGCAGTGCTGTGAGCGGCCAAGAGACCCAGTACTTC. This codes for CSAVSGQETQYF.

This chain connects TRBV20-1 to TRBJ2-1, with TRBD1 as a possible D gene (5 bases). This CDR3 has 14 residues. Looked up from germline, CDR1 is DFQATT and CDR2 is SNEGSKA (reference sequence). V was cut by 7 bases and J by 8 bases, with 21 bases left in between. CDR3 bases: TGCAGTGTAACCCCCGGACAAGTAAGCGATGAGCAGTTCTTC. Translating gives CSVTPGQVSDEQFF.

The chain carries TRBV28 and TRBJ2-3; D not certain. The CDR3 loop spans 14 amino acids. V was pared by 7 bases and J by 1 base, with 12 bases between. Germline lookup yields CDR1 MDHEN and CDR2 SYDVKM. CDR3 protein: CASTGGKGTDTQYF. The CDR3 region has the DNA TGTGCCAGCACAGGCGGCAAAGGCACAGATACGCAGTATTTT.

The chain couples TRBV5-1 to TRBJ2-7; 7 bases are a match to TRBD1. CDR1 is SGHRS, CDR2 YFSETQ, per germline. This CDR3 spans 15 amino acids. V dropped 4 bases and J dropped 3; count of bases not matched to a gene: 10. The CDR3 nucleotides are TGCGCCAGCAGCCCTATCGGAGACAGGGTCTACGAGCAGTACTTC. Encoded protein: CASSPIGDRVYEQYF.

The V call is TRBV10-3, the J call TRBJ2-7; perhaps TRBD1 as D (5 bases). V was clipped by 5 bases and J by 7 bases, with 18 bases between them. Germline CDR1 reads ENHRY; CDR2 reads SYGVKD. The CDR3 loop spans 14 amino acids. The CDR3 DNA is TGTGCCATCAGTCCAGGTATGGCAGGGCAGGAGCAGTACTTC. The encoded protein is CAISPGMAGQEQYF.

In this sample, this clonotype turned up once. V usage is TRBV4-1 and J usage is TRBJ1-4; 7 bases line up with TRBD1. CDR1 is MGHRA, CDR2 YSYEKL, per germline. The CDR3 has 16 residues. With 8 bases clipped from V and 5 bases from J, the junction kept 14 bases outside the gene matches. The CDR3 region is CASDQADEDRNEKLFF. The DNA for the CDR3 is TGCGCCAGCGACCAAGCCGACGAGGACAGGAATGAAAAACTGTTTTTT.

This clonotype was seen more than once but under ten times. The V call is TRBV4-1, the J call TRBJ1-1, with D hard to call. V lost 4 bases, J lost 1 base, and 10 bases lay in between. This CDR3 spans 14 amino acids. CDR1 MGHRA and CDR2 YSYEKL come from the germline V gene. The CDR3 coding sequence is TGCGCCAGCAGCCTGACGGAATGGAACACTGAAGCTTTCTTT. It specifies CASSLTEWNTEAFF.

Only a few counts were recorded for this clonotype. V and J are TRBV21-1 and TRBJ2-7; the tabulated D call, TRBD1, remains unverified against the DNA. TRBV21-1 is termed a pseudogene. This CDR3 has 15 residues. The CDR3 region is CASSRGKNLPYEQYF. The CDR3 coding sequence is TGTGCCAGCAGCAGGGGGAAAAACTTGCCCTACGAGCAGTACTTC.

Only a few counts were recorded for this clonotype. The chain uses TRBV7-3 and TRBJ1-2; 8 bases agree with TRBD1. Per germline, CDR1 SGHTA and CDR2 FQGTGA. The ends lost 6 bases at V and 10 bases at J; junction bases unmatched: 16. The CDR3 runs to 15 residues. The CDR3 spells CASSSTPGTGVDYTF. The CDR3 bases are TGTGCCAGCAGTTCGACCCCCGGGACAGGTGTTGACTACACCTTC.

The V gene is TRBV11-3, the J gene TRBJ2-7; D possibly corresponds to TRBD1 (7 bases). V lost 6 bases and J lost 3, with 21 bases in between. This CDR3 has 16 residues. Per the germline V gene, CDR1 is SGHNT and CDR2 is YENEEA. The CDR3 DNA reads TGTGCCAGCAGACCAAACAGGGGAGGTTGGCACTACGAGCAGTACTTC. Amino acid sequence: CASRPNRGGWHYEQYF.

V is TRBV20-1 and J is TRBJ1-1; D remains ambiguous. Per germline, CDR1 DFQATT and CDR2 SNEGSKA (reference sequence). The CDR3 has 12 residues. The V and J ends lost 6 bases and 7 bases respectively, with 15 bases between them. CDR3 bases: TGCAGTGCCCGGGAGAGGGAGGTTGAAGCTTTCTTT. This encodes CSAREREVEAFF.

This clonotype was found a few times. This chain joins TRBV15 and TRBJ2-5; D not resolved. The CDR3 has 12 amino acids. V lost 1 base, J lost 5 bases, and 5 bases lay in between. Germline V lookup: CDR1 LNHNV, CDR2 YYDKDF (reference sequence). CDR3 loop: CATSRAEETQYF. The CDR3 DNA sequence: TGTGCCACCAGCAGAGCAGAGGAGACCCAGTACTTC.

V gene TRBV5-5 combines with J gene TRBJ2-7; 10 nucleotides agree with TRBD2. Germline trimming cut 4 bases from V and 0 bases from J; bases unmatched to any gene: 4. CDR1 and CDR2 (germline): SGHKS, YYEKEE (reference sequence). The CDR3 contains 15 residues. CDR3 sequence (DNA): TGTGCCAGCAGCGCTAGCGGGAGACTCTCCTACGAGCAGTACTTC. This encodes CASSASGRLSYEQYF.

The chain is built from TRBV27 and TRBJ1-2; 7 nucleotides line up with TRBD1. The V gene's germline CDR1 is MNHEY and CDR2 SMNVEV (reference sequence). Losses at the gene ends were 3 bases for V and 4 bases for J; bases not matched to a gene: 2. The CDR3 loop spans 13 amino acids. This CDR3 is CASSFNRGYGYTF. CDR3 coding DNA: TGTGCCAGCAGTTTTAACAGGGGCTATGGCTACACCTTC.

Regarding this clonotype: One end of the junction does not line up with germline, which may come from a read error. CDR3 amino acids: CASNQGNGPQHF. The DNA of the CDR3 is TGTGCCAGCAACCAAGGGAATGGACCCCAGCATTTT. The rearrangement uses TRBV3-1 and TRBJ1-5; no definite D call. Germline V CDR1 and CDR2: LGHDT, YNNKEL (reference sequence). The CDR3 consists of 12 residues. Filled out from reference TRBV3-1 and TRBJ1-5, the complete variable domain reads DTAVSQTPKYLVTQMGNDKSIKCEQNLGHDTMYWYKQDSKKFLKIMFSYNNKELIINETVPNRFSPKSPDKAHLNLHINSLELGDSAVYFCASNQGNGPQHFGDGTRLSIL.

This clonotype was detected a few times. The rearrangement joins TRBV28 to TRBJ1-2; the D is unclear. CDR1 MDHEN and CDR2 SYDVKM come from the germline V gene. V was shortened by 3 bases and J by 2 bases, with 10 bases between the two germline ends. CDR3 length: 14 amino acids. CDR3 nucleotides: TGTGCCAGCAGTTTTTGGCAGGCGAACTATGGCTACACCTTC. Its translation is CASSFWQANYGYTF.

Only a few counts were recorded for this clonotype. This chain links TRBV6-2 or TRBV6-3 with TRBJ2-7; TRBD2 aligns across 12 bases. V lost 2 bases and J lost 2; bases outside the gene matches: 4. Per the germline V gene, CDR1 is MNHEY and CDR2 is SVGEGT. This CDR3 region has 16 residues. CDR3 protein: CASSYAGLAGPYEQYF. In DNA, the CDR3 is TGTGCCAGCAGTTACGCTGGACTAGCGGGGCCCTACGAGCAGTACTTC.

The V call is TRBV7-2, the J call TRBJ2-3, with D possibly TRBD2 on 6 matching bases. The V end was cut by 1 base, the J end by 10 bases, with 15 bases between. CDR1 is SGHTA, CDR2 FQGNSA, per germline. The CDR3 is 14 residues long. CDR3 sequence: CASSLGRDGGSQYF. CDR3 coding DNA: TGTGCCAGCAGCTTAGGGCGGGATGGAGGGTCGCAGTATTTT.

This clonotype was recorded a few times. CDR3 region: CSVQQDYGYTF. The CDR3 DNA is TGCAGCGTTCAACAGGATTATGGCTACACCTTC. J is TRBJ1-2 and V is TRBV29-1; perhaps TRBD1 as D (5 bases). The CDR3 has 11 amino acids. V lost 5 bases and J lost 5, with 9 bases in between. Per germline, CDR1 SQVTM and CDR2 ANQGSEA. The variable domain in full, with the rest retrieved from reference TRBV29-1 and TRBJ1-2, is SAVISQKPSRDICQRGTSLTIQCQVDSQVTMMFWYRQQPGQSLTLIATANQGSEATYESGFVIDKFPISRPNLTFSTLTVSNMSPEDSSIYLCSVQQDYGYTFGSGTRLTVV.

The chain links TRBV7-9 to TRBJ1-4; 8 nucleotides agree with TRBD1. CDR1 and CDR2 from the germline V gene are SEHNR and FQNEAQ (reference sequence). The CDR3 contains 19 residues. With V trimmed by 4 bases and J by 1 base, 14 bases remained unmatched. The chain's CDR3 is CASSCRRGQEGQTNEKLFF. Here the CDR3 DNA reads TGTGCCAGCAGCTGCCGAAGGGGACAGGAGGGCCAAACTAATGAAAAACTGTTTTTT.

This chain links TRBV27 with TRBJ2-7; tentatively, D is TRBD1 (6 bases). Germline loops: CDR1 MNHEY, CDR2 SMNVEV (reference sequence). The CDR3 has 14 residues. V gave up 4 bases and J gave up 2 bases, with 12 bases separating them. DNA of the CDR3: TGTGCCAGCAGTTCTACAGGGTACCCCTACGAGCAGTACTTC. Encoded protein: CASSSTGYPYEQYF.

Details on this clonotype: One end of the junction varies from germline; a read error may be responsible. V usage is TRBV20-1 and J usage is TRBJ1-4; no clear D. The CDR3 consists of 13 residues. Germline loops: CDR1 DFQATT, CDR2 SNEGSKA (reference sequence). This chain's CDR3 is CSVRYQEEEKLFF. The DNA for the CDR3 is TGCAGTGTTAGATACCAGGAGGAGGAAAAACTGTTTTTT.

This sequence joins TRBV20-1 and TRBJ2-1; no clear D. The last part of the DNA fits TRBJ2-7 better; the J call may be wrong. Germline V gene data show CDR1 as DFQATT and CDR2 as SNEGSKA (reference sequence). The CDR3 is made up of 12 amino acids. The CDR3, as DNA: TGCAGTGCCCCGAGGCCACCTGGCGAGCAGTACTTC. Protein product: CSAPRPPGEQYF.

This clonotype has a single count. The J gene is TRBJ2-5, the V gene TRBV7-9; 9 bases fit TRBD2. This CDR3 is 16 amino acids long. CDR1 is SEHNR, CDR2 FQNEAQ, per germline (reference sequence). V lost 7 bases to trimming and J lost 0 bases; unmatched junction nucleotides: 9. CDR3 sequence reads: CASTRRAGGYQETQYF. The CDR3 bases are TGTGCCAGCACCCGGAGGGCGGGGGGGTACCAAGAGACCCAGTACTTC.

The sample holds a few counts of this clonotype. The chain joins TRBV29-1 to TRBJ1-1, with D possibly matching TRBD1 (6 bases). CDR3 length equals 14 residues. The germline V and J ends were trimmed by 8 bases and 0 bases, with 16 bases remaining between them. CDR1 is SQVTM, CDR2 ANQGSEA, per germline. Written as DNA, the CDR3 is TGCAGCTTCCGGCGGGGGGCGGTGAACACTGAAGCTTTCTTT. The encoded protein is CSFRRGAVNTEAFF.

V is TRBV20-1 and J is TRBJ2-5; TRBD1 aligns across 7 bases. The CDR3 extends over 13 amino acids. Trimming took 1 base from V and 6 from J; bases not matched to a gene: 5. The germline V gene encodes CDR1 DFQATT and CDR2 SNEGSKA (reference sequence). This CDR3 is CSARATGEQTQYF. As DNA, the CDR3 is TGCAGTGCTAGAGCCACAGGGGAGCAGACCCAGTACTTC.

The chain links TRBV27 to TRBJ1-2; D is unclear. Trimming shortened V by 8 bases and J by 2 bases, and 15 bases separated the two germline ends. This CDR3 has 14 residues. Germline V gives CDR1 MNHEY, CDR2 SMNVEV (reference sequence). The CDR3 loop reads CASSLNGENYGYTF. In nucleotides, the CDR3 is TGTGCCAGCTCGTTGAACGGAGAAAACTATGGCTACACCTTC.

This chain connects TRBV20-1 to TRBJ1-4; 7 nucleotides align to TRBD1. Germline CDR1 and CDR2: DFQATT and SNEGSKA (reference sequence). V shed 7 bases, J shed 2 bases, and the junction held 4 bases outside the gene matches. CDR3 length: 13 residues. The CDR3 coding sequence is TGCAGTGTGCCGGGACAGACTAATGAAAAACTGTTTTTT. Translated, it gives CSVPGQTNEKLFF.